What follows describes a single T cell receptor beta chain. The sample belongs to a study of T cell repertoires in ileal Crohn's disease. Measured with immunoSEQ multiplex PCR; TCRdb has only the in-frame clones, and not every one. Among 7,000 to 8,500 clones listed, about 79% were seen once. The sequence was collected from an adult with Crohn's disease. Sequencing input: ileal tissue.

This CDR3 is CASSLAVRGFVQFF. The CDR3 DNA reads TGCGCCAGCAGCTTGGCCGTTAGGGGATTCGTACAGTTCTTC. The rearrangement joins TRBV5-1 to TRBJ2-1; D possibly corresponds to TRBD1 (5 bases). Germline V CDR1 and CDR2: SGHRS, YFSETQ. The CDR3 sequence is 14 residues long. The V end was cut by 0 bases, the J end by 13 bases, with 17 bases between.